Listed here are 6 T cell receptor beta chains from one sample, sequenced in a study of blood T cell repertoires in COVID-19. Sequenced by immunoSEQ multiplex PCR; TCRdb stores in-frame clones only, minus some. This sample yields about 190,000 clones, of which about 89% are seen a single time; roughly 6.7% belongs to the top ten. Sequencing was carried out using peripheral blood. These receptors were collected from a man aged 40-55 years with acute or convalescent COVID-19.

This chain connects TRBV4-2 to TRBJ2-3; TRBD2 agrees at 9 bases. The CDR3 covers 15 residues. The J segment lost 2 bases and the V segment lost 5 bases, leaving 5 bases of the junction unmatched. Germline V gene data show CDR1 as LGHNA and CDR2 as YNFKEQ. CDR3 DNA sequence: TGTGCCAGCAGCAACAGCGGGGGGACCACAGATACGCAGTATTTT. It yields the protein CASSNSGGTTDTQYF.

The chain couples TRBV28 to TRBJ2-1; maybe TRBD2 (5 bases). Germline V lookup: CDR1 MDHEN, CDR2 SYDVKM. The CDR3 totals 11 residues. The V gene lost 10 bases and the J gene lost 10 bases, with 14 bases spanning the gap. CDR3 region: CATSFRLEQFF. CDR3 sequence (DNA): TGTGCCACCTCCTTTAGACTAGAGCAGTTCTTC.

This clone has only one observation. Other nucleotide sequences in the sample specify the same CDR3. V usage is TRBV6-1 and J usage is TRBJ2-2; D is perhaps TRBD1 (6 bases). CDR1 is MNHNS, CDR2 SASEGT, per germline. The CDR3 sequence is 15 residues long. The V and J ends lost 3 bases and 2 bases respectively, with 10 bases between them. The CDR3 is CASSEPGQNTGELFF. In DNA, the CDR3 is TGTGCCAGCAGTGAGCCGGGACAAAACACCGGGGAGCTGTTTTTT.

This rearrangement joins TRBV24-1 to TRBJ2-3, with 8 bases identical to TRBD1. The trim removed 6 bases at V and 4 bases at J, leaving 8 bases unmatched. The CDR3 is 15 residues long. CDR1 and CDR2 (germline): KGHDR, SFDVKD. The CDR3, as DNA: TGTGCCACCAGTATGGGCGGACAGGGTGCAGATACGCAGTATTTT. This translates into CATSMGGQGADTQYF.

CDR3 sequence: CASMKNLISDGYTF. The CDR3 bases are TGTGCCAGTATGAAGAATTTAATTTCGGATGGCTACACCTTC. The V gene is TRBV19, the J gene TRBJ1-2; D gene ambiguous. This CDR3 has 14 amino acids. The germline V gene has CDR1 LNHDA and CDR2 SQIVND (reference sequence). V was trimmed by 7 bases and J by 6 bases, leaving 18 bases between them. Filled out from reference TRBV19 and TRBJ1-2, the complete variable domain reads DGGITQSPKYLFRKEGQNVTLSCEQNLNHDAMYWYRQDPGQGLRLIYYSQIVNDFQKGDIAEGYSVSREKKESFPLTVTSAQKNPTAFYLCASMKNLISDGYTFGSGTRLTVV.

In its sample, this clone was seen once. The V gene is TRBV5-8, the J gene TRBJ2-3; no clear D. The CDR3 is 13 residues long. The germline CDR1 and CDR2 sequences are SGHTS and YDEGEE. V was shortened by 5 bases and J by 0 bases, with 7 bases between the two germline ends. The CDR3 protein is CASSFRSTDTQYF. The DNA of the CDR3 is TGTGCCAGCAGTTTCCGGAGCACAGATACGCAGTATTTT.